The present T cell receptor beta chain was sequenced within a study of blood T cell repertoires in COVID-19. The assay was immunoSEQ multiplex PCR, and TCRdb's table has in-frame clones only and misses some. The sample shows 140,000 or so clones, more than 60% of them seen only once. V gave up 5 bases and J gave up 6 bases; unmatched junction bases: 13. Germline values: CDR1 MNHEY, CDR2 SMNVEV (reference sequence). The CDR3 is made up of 16 amino acids. The source material was peripheral blood. The chain uses TRBV27 and TRBJ2-1, with TRBD2 identical over 7 bases. This receptor was taken from a woman aged 55-75 years with acute or convalescent COVID-19. This chain's CDR3 is CASSPRGVASGNEQFF. For the CDR3, the DNA is TGTGCCAGCAGTCCCCGGGGGGTGGCTAGCGGCAATGAGCAGTTCTTC.